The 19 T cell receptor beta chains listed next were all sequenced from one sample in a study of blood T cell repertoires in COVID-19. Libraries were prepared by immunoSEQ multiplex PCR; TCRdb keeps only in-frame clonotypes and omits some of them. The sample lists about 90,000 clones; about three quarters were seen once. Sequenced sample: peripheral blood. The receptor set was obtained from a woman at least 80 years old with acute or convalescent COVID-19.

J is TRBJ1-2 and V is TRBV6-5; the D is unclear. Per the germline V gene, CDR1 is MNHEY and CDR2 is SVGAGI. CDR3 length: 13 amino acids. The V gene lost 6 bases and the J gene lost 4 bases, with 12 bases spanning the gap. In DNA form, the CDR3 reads TGTGCCAGCAGCCCGGAGTCCGGCTATGGCTACACCTTC. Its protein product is CASSPESGYGYTF.

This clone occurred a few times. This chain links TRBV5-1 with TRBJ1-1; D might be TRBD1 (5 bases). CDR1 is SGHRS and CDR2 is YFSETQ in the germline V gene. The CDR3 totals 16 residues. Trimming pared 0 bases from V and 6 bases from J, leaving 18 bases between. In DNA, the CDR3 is TGCGCCAGCAGCTTGGATCGACCGGGACTAGCATCTGAAGCTTTCTTT. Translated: CASSLDRPGLASEAFF.

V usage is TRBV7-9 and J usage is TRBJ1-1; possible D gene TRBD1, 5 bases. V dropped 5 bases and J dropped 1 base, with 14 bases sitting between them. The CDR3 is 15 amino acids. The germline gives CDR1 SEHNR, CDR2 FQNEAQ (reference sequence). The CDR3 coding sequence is TGTGCCAGCAGCCGTTACTTCGGACAGAACACTGAAGCTTTCTTT. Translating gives CASSRYFGQNTEAFF.

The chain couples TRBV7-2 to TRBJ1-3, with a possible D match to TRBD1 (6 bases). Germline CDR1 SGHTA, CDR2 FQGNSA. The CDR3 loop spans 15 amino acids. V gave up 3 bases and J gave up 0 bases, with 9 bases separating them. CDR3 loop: CASSFQGFSGNTIYF. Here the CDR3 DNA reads TGTGCCAGCAGCTTCCAGGGGTTCTCTGGAAACACCATATATTTT. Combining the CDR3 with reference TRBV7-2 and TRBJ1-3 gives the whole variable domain GAGVSQSPSNKVTEKGKDVELRCDPISGHTALYWYRQSLGQGLEFLIYFQGNSAPDKSGLPSDRFSAERTGGSVSTLTIQRTQQEDSAVYLCASSFQGFSGNTIYFGEGSWLTVV.

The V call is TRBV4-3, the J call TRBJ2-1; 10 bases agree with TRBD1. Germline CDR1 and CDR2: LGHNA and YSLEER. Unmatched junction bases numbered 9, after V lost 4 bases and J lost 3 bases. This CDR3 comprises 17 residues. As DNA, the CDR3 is TGCGCCAGCAGCCCACTTTTAGGGACAGGGGACTACAATGAGCAGTTCTTC. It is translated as CASSPLLGTGDYNEQFF.

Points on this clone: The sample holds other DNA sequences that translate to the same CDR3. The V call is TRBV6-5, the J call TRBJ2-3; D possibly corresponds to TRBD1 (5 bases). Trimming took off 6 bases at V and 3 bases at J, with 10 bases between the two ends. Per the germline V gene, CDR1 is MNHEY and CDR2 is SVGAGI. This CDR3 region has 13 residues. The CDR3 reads CASSRAGTDTQYF. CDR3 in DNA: TGTGCCAGCAGCAGAGCAGGGACAGATACGCAGTATTTT.

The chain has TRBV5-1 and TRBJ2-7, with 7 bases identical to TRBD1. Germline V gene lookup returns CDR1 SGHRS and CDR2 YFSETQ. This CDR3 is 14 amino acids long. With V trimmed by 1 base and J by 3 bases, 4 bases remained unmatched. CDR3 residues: CASSLSGGYYEQYF. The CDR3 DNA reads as TGCGCCAGCAGCTTGTCAGGGGGATACTACGAGCAGTACTTC.

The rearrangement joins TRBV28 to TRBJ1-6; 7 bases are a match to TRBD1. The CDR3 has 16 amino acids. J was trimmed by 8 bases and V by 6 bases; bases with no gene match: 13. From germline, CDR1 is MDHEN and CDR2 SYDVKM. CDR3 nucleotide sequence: TGTGCCAGCAGCCCCGCGACAGGGACGCTTGATTCACCCCTCCACTTT. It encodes CASSPATGTLDSPLHF.

The CDR3 is CATSRDLSLGGYYGYTF. The CDR3 DNA sequence: TGTGCCACCAGCAGAGATCTCAGTCTAGGGGGCTACTATGGCTACACCTTC. This chain uses TRBV15 with TRBJ1-2, with 7 bases identical to TRBD1. This CDR3 is 17 amino acids long. Germline loops: CDR1 LNHNV, CDR2 YYDKDF (reference sequence). J gave up 3 bases and V 0 bases, and 10 bases lay outside the gene matches.

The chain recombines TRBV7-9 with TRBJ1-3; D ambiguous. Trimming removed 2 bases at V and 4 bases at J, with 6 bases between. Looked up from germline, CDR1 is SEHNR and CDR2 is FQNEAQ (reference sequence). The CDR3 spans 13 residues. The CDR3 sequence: CASSLSQGNTIYF. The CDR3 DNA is TGTGCCAGCAGCTTATCCCAAGGAAACACCATATATTTT.

The CDR3 sequence is CAWSDSSPFRNTEAFF. CDR3 sequence (DNA): TGTGCCTGGAGTGACTCCTCACCGTTTAGGAACACTGAAGCTTTCTTT. The gene calls are TRBV30 and TRBJ1-1; D uncertain. The CDR3 is 16 amino acids. The germline V gene encodes CDR1 GTSNPN and CDR2 SVGIG (reference sequence). The ends were cut back, 1 base at V and 1 base at J, with 16 bases in the middle.

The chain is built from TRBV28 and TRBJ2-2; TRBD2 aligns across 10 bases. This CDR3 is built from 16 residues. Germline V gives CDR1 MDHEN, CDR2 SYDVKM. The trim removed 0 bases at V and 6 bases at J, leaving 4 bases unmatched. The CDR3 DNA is TGTGCCAGCAGTTTATGGCCAGCGGGGGGGCCCGGGGAGCTGTTTTTT. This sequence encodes CASSLWPAGGPGELFF.

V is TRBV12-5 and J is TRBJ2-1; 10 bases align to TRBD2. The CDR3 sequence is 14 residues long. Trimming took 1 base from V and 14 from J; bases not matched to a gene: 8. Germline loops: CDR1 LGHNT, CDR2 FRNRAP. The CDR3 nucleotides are TGTGCTAGTGGTTTGGAGACCTCTAGCGGGGGAGAGTTCTTC. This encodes CASGLETSSGGEFF.

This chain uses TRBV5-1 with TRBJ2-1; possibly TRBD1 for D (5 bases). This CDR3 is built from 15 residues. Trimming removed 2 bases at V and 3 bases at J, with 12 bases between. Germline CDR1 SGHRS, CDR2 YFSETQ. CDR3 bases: TGCGCCAGCAGCTTAGGGGATAATTACTACAATGAGCAGTTCTTC. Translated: CASSLGDNYYNEQFF.

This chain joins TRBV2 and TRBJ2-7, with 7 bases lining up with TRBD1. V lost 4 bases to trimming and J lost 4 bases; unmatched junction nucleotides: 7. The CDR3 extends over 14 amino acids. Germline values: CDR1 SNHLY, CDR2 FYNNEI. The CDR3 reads CASSADRVLYEQYF. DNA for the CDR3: TGTGCCAGCAGTGCAGACAGGGTCTTATACGAGCAGTACTTC.

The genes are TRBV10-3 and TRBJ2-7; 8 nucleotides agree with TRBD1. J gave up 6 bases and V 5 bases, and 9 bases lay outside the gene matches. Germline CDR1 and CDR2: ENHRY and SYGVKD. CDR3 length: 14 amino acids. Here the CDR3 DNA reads TGTGCCATCAGTCCGGGACAGGCTTTGTCCGAGCAGTACTTC. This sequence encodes CAISPGQALSEQYF.

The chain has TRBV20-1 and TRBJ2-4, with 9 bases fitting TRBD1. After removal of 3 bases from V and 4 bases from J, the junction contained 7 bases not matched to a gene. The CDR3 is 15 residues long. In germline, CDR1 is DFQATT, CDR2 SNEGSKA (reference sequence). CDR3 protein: CSASQSGTGKNIQYF. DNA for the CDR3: TGCAGTGCTAGTCAAAGCGGGACAGGGAAAAACATTCAGTACTTC.

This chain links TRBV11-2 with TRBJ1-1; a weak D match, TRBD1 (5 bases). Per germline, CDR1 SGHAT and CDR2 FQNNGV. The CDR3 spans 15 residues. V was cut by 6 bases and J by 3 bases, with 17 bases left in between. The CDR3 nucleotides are TGTGCCAGCAGTCCAATTGACAGTATCCACACTGAAGCTTTCTTT. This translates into CASSPIDSIHTEAFF.

The CDR3 DNA sequence: TGTGCCAGCAGCCAGGGGACTAGCGGTAAAACCTACAATGAGCAGTTCTTC. This sequence encodes CASSQGTSGKTYNEQFF. The chain is built from TRBV4-2 and TRBJ2-1; 11 positions agree with TRBD2. The CDR3 is made up of 17 amino acids. V dropped 3 bases and J dropped 2; count of bases not matched to a gene: 6. Per the germline V gene, CDR1 is LGHNA and CDR2 is YNFKEQ.